The next 30 T cell receptor beta chains were all read from a single sample in a study of beta chain features in type 1 diabetes. Expressed TCRB transcripts were sequenced because the isolated RNA had all been reverse transcribed beforehand. The method was immunoSEQ multiplex PCR; TCRdb's version includes in-frame clones alone and lacks a portion of them. This repertoire shows roughly 250,000 clones, around 10% found once; its top ten account for about 0.037%. The sequenced sample was naive CD4+ T cells from blood. The receptors derive from a woman under 30 in good health.

The chain combines TRBV7-9 with TRBJ2-1; TRBD2 agrees at 8 bases. The CDR3 is 17 amino acids. Germline V gene data show CDR1 as SEHNR and CDR2 as FQNEAQ (reference sequence). J was trimmed by 7 bases and V by 0 bases; bases with no gene match: 11. DNA of the CDR3: TGTGCCAGCAGCTTAGCGACCAGCGGCGGGGGGAGGAATGAGCAGTTCTTC. As protein: CASSLATSGGGRNEQFF.

The sample holds a few counts of this clone. J is TRBJ2-7 and V is TRBV5-1; the match to TRBD2 covers 9 bases. V lost 1 base to trimming and J lost 4 bases; unmatched junction nucleotides: 3. CDR3 length: 14 amino acids. Germline V gene sequence: CDR1 SGHRS, CDR2 YFSETQ. The DNA for the CDR3 is TGCGCCAGCAGCTTGAGCGGGAGGCGGTACGAGCAGTACTTC. Translation: CASSLSGRRYEQYF.

This clone was counted only a few times. The chain has TRBV2 and TRBJ2-2; the D is unclear. Germline V gene data show CDR1 as SNHLY and CDR2 as FYNNEI. The CDR3 length is 12 residues. Trimming pared 5 bases from V and 3 bases from J, leaving 4 bases between. The CDR3 DNA is TGTGCCAGCAGTTTAGACACCGGGGAGCTGTTTTTT. Protein sequence: CASSLDTGELFF.

This clone was seen a few times. The rearrangement uses TRBV5-6 and TRBJ2-7; 10 bases match TRBD2. Germline lookup yields CDR1 SGHDT and CDR2 YYEEEE. V dropped 5 bases and J dropped 1; count of bases not matched to a gene: 6. This CDR3 region has 15 residues. CDR3 in DNA: TGTGCCAGCAGGTATGGGACTAGCGCTTCCTACGAGCAGTACTTC. It codes for CASRYGTSASYEQYF.

This clone has a handful of counts. The gene calls are TRBV9 and TRBJ1-1, with D perhaps matching TRBD1 (6 bases). V was clipped by 3 bases and J by 5 bases, with 11 bases between them. The germline gives CDR1 SGDLS, CDR2 YYNGEE. CDR3 length equals 13 residues. CDR3 DNA sequence: TGTGCCAGCAGCGGCAGGGGACGGACTGAAGCTTTCTTT. Amino acid sequence: CASSGRGRTEAFF.

This clone showed up just a few times. The chain is built from TRBV5-4 and TRBJ1-1; 7 bases align to TRBD1. V was pared by 4 bases and J by 0 bases, with 6 bases of the junction left unmatched. The CDR3 spans 15 residues. Germline V gives CDR1 SGHNT, CDR2 YYREEE (reference sequence). DNA for the CDR3: TGTGCCAGCAGCACCGGGACAGACTTGAACACTGAAGCTTTCTTT. Encoded protein: CASSTGTDLNTEAFF.

This clone was recorded many times. The chain joins TRBV30 to TRBJ2-1, with 16 bases aligning to TRBD2. CDR3 length equals 14 residues. Looked up from germline, CDR1 is GTSNPN and CDR2 is SVGIG (reference sequence). V was clipped by 3 bases and J by 10 bases; unmatched bases: 3. CDR3 in amino acids: CAWRGTSGRAEQFF. The CDR3 region has the DNA TGTGCCTGGAGGGGGACTAGCGGGAGGGCCGAGCAGTTCTTC.

V and J are TRBV2 and TRBJ2-1; D is ambiguous. V lost 2 bases, J lost 4 bases, and 12 bases lay in between. Germline-derived CDR1 and CDR2 are SNHLY and FYNNEI. CDR3 length: 15 residues. This CDR3 reads CASSERGTDYNEQFF. DNA of the CDR3: TGTGCCAGCAGTGAACGCGGTACGGATTACAATGAGCAGTTCTTC.

This clone was observed a handful of times. The genes are TRBV29-1 and TRBJ1-1; D gene ambiguous. V lost 3 bases and J lost 6, with 14 bases in between. The CDR3 runs 13 residues. Looked up from germline, CDR1 is SQVTM and CDR2 is ANQGSEA. The CDR3: CSVDKGRAAEAFF. DNA of the CDR3: TGCAGCGTTGATAAGGGTAGAGCGGCTGAAGCTTTCTTT.

The chain is built from TRBV30 and TRBJ2-6; 8 bases align to TRBD1. Germline trimming cut 1 base from V and 1 base from J; bases unmatched to any gene: 3. CDR3 size: 16 residues. The germline V gene has CDR1 GTSNPN and CDR2 SVGIG (reference sequence). CDR3 DNA sequence: TGTGCCTGGAGTGGGACAGGGACATCTGGGGCCAACGTCCTGACTTTC. Protein product: CAWSGTGTSGANVLTF.

There are a few counts of this clone. The chain carries TRBV5-4 and TRBJ2-7; 7 bases align to TRBD1. Trimming cost V 4 bases and J 5 bases; bases outside gene matches: 9. This CDR3 contains 14 residues. Germline V gene data show CDR1 as SGHNT and CDR2 as YYREEE (reference sequence). Here the CDR3 reads CASSRGQLVNEQYF. CDR3 DNA: TGTGCCAGCAGCCGGGGACAGCTAGTTAACGAGCAGTACTTC.

The chain links TRBV6-4 to TRBJ2-2; D is unresolved. From germline, CDR1 is MRHNA and CDR2 SNTAGT. The CDR3 is 13 amino acids. V was pared by 8 bases and J by 4 bases, with 11 bases between. CDR3 amino acids: CASAADLTGELFF. In DNA form, the CDR3 reads TGTGCCAGCGCGGCGGATCTCACCGGGGAGCTGTTTTTT.

A few counts support this clone. The chain links TRBV15 to TRBJ2-5; the match to TRBD2 covers 10 bases. J was trimmed by 4 bases and V by 2 bases; bases with no gene match: 1. CDR1 and CDR2 from the germline V gene are LNHNV and YYDKDF (reference sequence). The CDR3 totals 14 residues. The CDR3 sequence: CATSRLAGGETQYF. CDR3 nucleotide sequence: TGTGCCACCAGCAGATTAGCGGGGGGAGAGACCCAGTACTTC.

The V and J genes are TRBV20-1 and TRBJ2-7; D possibly corresponds to TRBD1 (5 bases). Germline lookup yields CDR1 DFQATT and CDR2 SNEGSKA (reference sequence). Trimming removed 5 bases at V and 6 bases at J, with 11 bases between. This CDR3 spans 11 amino acids. This CDR3 is CSAGARGEQYF. In nucleotides, the CDR3 is TGCAGTGCTGGGGCTAGGGGCGAGCAGTACTTC.

This clone was detected ten times or more. The genes are TRBV7-9 and TRBJ2-5; 13 bases fit TRBD2. V lost 4 bases, J lost 5 bases, and 7 bases stayed unmatched. CDR3 size: 16 residues. CDR1 and CDR2 (germline): SEHNR, FQNEAQ (reference sequence). Here the CDR3 reads CASSSSGTSGMETQYF. Written as DNA, the CDR3 is TGTGCCAGCAGCTCCTCCGGGACTAGCGGGATGGAGACCCAGTACTTC.

V usage is TRBV14 and J usage is TRBJ2-7, with D possibly TRBD2 on 6 matching bases. The CDR3 has 14 residues. Germline V lookup: CDR1 SGHDN, CDR2 FVKESK. V lost 3 bases to trimming and J lost 7 bases, with 16 bases between them. The CDR3 sequence is CASSHRDWYQEQYF. CDR3 sequence (DNA): TGTGCCAGCAGCCATAGGGACTGGTACCAAGAGCAGTACTTC.

The rearrangement uses TRBV1 and TRBJ1-2. TRBV1 has pseudogene status. The CDR3 loop spans 12 amino acids. The CDR3 protein is CTSSQISGGYTF. The CDR3, as DNA: TGCACCAGCAGCCAGATTTCGGGAGGCTACACCTTC.

A few counts support this clone. The gene calls are TRBV7-3 and TRBJ2-3; D not certain. Germline lookup yields CDR1 SGHTA and CDR2 FQGTGA. Trimming shortened V by 2 bases and J by 2 bases, and 5 bases separated the two germline ends. This CDR3 is built from 13 residues. CDR3 in amino acids: CASSLQFTDTQYF. As DNA, the CDR3 is TGTGCCAGCAGCTTACAGTTCACAGATACGCAGTATTTT.

The rearrangement uses TRBV7-8 and TRBJ2-3, with 9 bases aligning to TRBD2. Trimming cost V 4 bases and J 0 bases; bases outside gene matches: 17. This CDR3 is 20 amino acids long. The germline CDR1 and CDR2 sequences are SGHVS and FQNEAQ. The CDR3, as DNA: TGTGCCAGCAGCTCCCTGCTGACTAGCGGTACCCACTTCAGCACAGATACGCAGTATTTT. It specifies CASSSLLTSGTHFSTDTQYF.

This chain joins TRBV4-1 and TRBJ1-1; D is ambiguous. CDR1 and CDR2 (germline): MGHRA, YSYEKL. This CDR3 contains 15 residues. Trimming shortened V by 0 bases and J by 2 bases, and 10 bases separated the two germline ends. The chain's CDR3 is CASSQELTVNTEAFF. The CDR3 DNA reads TGCGCCAGCAGCCAAGAATTAACAGTTAACACTGAAGCTTTCTTT.

Only a few counts were recorded for this clone. V usage is TRBV5-4 and J usage is TRBJ1-1; D remains ambiguous. V lost 2 bases, J lost 3 bases, and 11 bases lay in between. The germline V gene encodes CDR1 SGHNT and CDR2 YYREEE (reference sequence). The CDR3 is 14 amino acids. CDR3 nucleotides: TGTGCCAGCAGCTTTAGAGTGGTGGACACTGAAGCTTTCTTT. It encodes CASSFRVVDTEAFF.

V gene TRBV7-9 combines with J gene TRBJ1-5; 8 nucleotides match TRBD1. V shed 5 bases and J 8 bases; nucleotides not matched to a gene: 5. CDR1 is SEHNR and CDR2 is FQNEAQ in the germline V gene (reference sequence). There are 13 residues in the CDR3. This chain's CDR3 is CASSPRGPEPQHF. CDR3 nucleotides: TGTGCCAGCAGCCCCAGGGGGCCGGAGCCCCAGCATTTT.

The chain recombines TRBV14 with TRBJ2-2; a weak D match, TRBD2 (6 bases). Deletions cut 4 bases from V and 7 bases from J, with 19 bases between. The CDR3 has 16 residues. From germline, CDR1 is SGHDN and CDR2 FVKESK. The DNA for the CDR3 is TGTGCCAGCAGCCCCCTACGAGGCGGGGCCAACGGGGAGCTGTTTTTT. Protein product: CASSPLRGGANGELFF.

Remarks on this clone: The sample contains more than one DNA sequence encoding this CDR3. The chain couples TRBV5-1 to TRBJ1-1, with no clear D. The CDR3 sequence is 13 residues long. V gave up 0 bases and J gave up 2 bases, with 5 bases separating them. Germline loops: CDR1 SGHRS, CDR2 YFSETQ. CDR3 region: CASSLAVNTEAFF. CDR3 sequence (DNA): TGCGCCAGCAGCTTGGCAGTCAACACTGAAGCTTTCTTT.

This clone occurred a few times. The genes are TRBV5-6 and TRBJ2-3; D is perhaps TRBD1 (5 bases). Germline CDR1 reads SGHDT; CDR2 reads YYEEEE. Trimming cost V 1 base and J 2 bases, with 8 bases left between them. This CDR3 has 14 amino acids. The CDR3 DNA reads TGTGCCAGCAGCTTGACAGGCAACACAGATACGCAGTATTTT. This gives the protein CASSLTGNTDTQYF.

The chain employs TRBV7-9 and TRBJ2-3; the D is unclear. Per the germline V gene, CDR1 is SEHNR and CDR2 is FQNEAQ (reference sequence). V was shortened by 1 base and J by 5 bases, with 4 bases between the two germline ends. CDR3 length equals 12 residues. The CDR3 sequence: CASSLDRDTQYF. DNA of the CDR3: TGTGCCAGCAGCTTAGATCGAGATACGCAGTATTTT.

In this sample, this clone turned up a few times. The chain employs TRBV5-6 and TRBJ2-5; TRBD2 matches at 7 bases. The CDR3 is made up of 14 amino acids. The J segment lost 5 bases and the V segment lost 0 bases, leaving 4 bases of the junction unmatched. CDR1 is SGHDT, CDR2 YYEEEE, per germline. CDR3 region: CASSLANGGETQYF. CDR3 sequence (DNA): TGTGCCAGCAGCTTGGCTAACGGGGGGGAGACCCAGTACTTC. The full variable domain, rest sourced from reference TRBV5-6 and TRBJ2-5, is DAGVTQSPTHLIKTRGQQVTLRCSPKSGHDTVSWYQQALGQGPQFIFQYYEEEERQRGNFPDRFSGHQFPNYSSELNVNALLLGDSALYLCASSLANGGETQYFGPGTRLLVL.

V is TRBV5-4 and J is TRBJ2-1, with 10 bases that match TRBD1. The germline CDR1 and CDR2 sequences are SGHNT and YYREEE (reference sequence). The CDR3 is made up of 15 amino acids. V lost 3 bases and J lost 6; bases outside the gene matches: 6. CDR3 region: CASSWDRGSFNEQFF. The CDR3 coding sequence is TGTGCCAGCAGCTGGGACAGGGGTTCTTTCAATGAGCAGTTCTTC. Full variable domain (rest looked up from reference TRBV5-4 and TRBJ2-1): ETGVTQSPTHLIKTRGQQVTLRCSSQSGHNTVSWYQQALGQGPQFIFQYYREEENGRGNFPPRFSGLQFPNYSSELNVNALELDDSALYLCASSWDRGSFNEQFFGPGTRLTVL.

V usage is TRBV5-1 and J usage is TRBJ1-1; tentative D call: TRBD1 (6 bases). Trimming shortened V by 0 bases and J by 4 bases, and 10 bases separated the two germline ends. Germline-derived CDR1 and CDR2 are SGHRS and YFSETQ. The CDR3 totals 14 residues. CDR3 coding DNA: TGCGCCAGCAGCTTGGCCGCCAGGGGCACTGAAGCTTTCTTT. Encoded protein: CASSLAARGTEAFF.

This chain connects TRBV30 to TRBJ1-1; the D gene is possibly TRBD1 (6 bases). The V gene's germline CDR1 is GTSNPN and CDR2 SVGIG (reference sequence). The CDR3 consists of 14 residues. V dropped 2 bases and J dropped 4 bases, with 14 bases sitting between them. CDR3 region: CAWSSQGWGTEAFF. The CDR3 DNA reads TGTGCCTGGAGTTCACAGGGTTGGGGCACTGAAGCTTTCTTT.